This T cell receptor (beta chain) was obtained from a study of regulatory T cells in long-lasting Graves disease (dated by TCRdb to the early 2020s). At the level of the whole study: Persistent Graves' disease meant more than 5 years of antithyroid drug treatment with TSH receptor autoantibodies that stayed positive. Antithyroid drugs had been taken for approximately 10 years on average by persistent Graves' disease patients in the clinical cohort. A total of about 33 samples underwent TCR sequencing, from about 13 patients with persistent Graves' disease and 20 patients with newly diagnosed Graves' disease. The study was conducted in China and was registered as a clinical trial. Patients with persistent Graves' disease were compared with patients with newly diagnosed Graves' disease using TCR sequencing and RNA sequencing of peripheral blood.

The germline V gene (reference sequence) sets CDR1 to LNHDA and CDR2 to SQIVND. Including cysteine and phenylalanine, the CDR3 has 12 amino acids. The retained sequence is limited to the CDR3, 36 bases, with the frame set at the first base. V lost 9 bases and J lost 4 bases; the stretch between them is 12 bases long. Libraries were made using multiplex PCR. These reads were obtained on an Illumina HiSeq 4000. To build TCR beta libraries, CDR3 regions were amplified by Arm-PCR using iRepertoire HTBI primers. PCR products were gel purified before sequencing. On the study's bioinformatics: Gene usage analysis of CDR3 amino acid clonotypes used the 62 TRBV and 14 TRBJ segments found across samples. COPE and FqMerger were used to merge filtered high-quality paired reads into contigs. BLAST was used to align contigs to IMGT TRBV, TRBD and TRBJ reference genes, with CDR3 defined following IMGT. Highly expanded clones were defined as clonotypes with a frequency above 0.1%. Shannon entropy was used to measure repertoire diversity, and the Gini coefficient was used to measure V-J evenness. A clonotype was considered public if more than one individual shared it. Starting from the raw public reads, TCRdb applied fastp trimming at Q25, assembled clones with MiXCR and retained in-frame beta chains. Entries are consolidated by CDR3 protein sequence, retaining the most common genes and DNA. It is TCRdb's table, rather than the study itself, that gives the V and J calls and clone size. The sample table holds roughly 430,000 distinct CDR3 sequences, of which 20% to 25% were seen once. The leading ten clones occupy around 15% of the sample.

The paper as a whole reports these results and caveats: Compared with newly diagnosed patients, patients with persistent Graves' disease had lower TCR Shannon entropy and fewer highly expanded clones, which suggests clonal expansion. Persistent patients shared more public clonotypes among themselves (around 3,000) than newly diagnosed patients did (more than 950). Only the TCR beta chain was sequenced and analyzed. Persistent disease showed preferential use of TRBV28, TRBJ1-2 and TRBJ2-5, whereas newly diagnosed disease favored TRBV20-1 and TRBJ2-1. Peripheral blood alone was examined, since thyroid tissue, which constituted the primary lesion, could not be accessed. The authors acknowledged the small sample size as a limitation that may reduce accuracy.

The intended sense of this specimen's time point label: persistent/refractory GD, antithyroid drugs over 5 years with positive TRAb. For both TCR sequencing and RNA sequencing, RNA was extracted from PBMCs using TRIzol. The diagnosis of Graves' disease was made according to American Thyroid Association guidelines. The patients came from an endocrinology department in Xi'an, China. Each patient gave 9 to 10 milliliters of peripheral blood, collected in an EDTA anticoagulant tube. Ficoll Paque Plus density gradient separation was used to isolate PBMCs, and no further T cell sorting was done. An Agilent 2100 Bioanalyzer and agarose gel were used to assess RNA quality, and a NanoDrop 2000 was used to measure RNA concentration. With regard to this clonotype: Its antigen remains undetermined. Base qualities are not at hand, and no much larger clone is one base apart.

The source of this sequence is a female donor with Graves disease. This chain joins TRBV19 to TRBJ1-2; no confident D gene assignment can be made. The sample here was peripheral blood mononuclear cells (PBMCs), taken when the disease was refractory, from a patient treated with antithyroid drugs. The sequenced DNA is TGTGCCAGCCCCACCGGACCCTATGGCTACACCTTC. This yields the protein CASPTGPYGYTF.